The clone carrying this T cell receptor (beta chain) was observed many times. What it recognizes is unknown. MiXCR, run by TCRdb on the reads, gives a single entry per CDR3 protein. The data contain roughly 860,000 distinct CDR3 sequences, 30% to 35% of them seen just once; the ten biggest clones take up under 15%. This sample is part of a study of T cell repertoires in cytomegalovirus infection. The CDR3 has 14 residues. Trimming pared 5 bases from V and 8 bases from J, leaving 15 bases between. Germline values: CDR1 SGHTA, CDR2 FQGNSA. The chain joins TRBV7-2 to TRBJ1-4, with D unclear. The sequenced sample was cultured CD8+ T cells from PBMCs, obtained from culture after CMV antigen stimulation. The sequence was obtained from a human donor in good health (CMV status not recorded). Some clones in this sample may be carry-over from other donors' samples. The CDR3 loop is CASSAYGVGEKLFF. The CDR3 DNA follows: TGTGCCAGCAGCGCCTATGGGGTAGGAGAAAAACTGTTTTTT.